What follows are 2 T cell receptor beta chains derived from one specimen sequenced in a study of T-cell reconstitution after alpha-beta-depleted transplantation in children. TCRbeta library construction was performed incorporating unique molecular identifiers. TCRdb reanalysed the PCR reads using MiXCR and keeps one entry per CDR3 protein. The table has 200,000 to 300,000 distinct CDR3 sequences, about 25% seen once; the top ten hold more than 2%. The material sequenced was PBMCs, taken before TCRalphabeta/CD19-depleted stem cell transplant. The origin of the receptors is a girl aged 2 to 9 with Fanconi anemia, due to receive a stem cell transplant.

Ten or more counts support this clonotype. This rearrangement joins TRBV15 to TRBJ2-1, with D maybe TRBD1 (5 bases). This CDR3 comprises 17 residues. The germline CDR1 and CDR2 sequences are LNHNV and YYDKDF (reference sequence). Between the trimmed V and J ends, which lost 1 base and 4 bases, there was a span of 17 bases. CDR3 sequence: CATSRVQGLLSYNEQFF. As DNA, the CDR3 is TGTGCCACCAGCAGAGTCCAGGGTCTTCTGTCGTACAATGAGCAGTTCTTC. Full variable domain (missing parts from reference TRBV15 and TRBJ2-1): DAMVIQNPRYQVTQFGKPVTLSCSQTLNHNVMYWYQQKSSQAPKLLFHYYDKDFNNEADTPDNFQSRRPNTSFCFLDIRSPGLGDTAMYLCATSRVQGLLSYNEQFFGPGTRLTVL.

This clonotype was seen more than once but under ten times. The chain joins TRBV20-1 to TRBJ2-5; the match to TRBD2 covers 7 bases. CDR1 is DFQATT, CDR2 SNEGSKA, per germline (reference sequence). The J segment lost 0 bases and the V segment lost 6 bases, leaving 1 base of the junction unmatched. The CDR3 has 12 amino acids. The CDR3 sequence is CSAGTNQETQYF. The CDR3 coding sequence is TGCAGTGCCGGGACTAACCAAGAGACCCAGTACTTC.